What follows are 16 T cell receptor beta chains derived from one specimen sequenced in a study of cytomegalovirus exposure and HLA in healthy donors. 13 Jbeta primers and 60 Vbeta primers were used for the PCR. Libraries were prepared by immunoSEQ multiplex PCR; TCRdb keeps only in-frame clonotypes and omits some of them. The sample lists approximately 150,000 clones; roughly 79% were seen once. Specimen: PBMCs. The receptor set was obtained from a young woman in good health and CMV-seronegative.

This clone was recorded only once. The rearrangement links TRBV27 to TRBJ2-2; D call uncertain. Germline values: CDR1 MNHEY, CDR2 SMNVEV (reference sequence). Deletions cut 2 bases from V and 6 bases from J, with 7 bases between. CDR3 length equals 13 residues. The CDR3 DNA reads as TGTGCCAGCAGTTTAGTTCTCTCCGGGGAGCTGTTTTTT. Amino acid sequence: CASSLVLSGELFF.

The rearrangement uses TRBV27 and TRBJ1-1, with D maybe TRBD1 (6 bases). Germline V lookup: CDR1 MNHEY, CDR2 SMNVEV (reference sequence). There are 15 residues in the CDR3. Trimming removed 0 bases from V and 1 base from J, with 9 bases in between. Written as DNA, the CDR3 is TGTGCCAGCAGTTTATCGGCAGGGGCGAACACTGAAGCTTTCTTT. It yields the protein CASSLSAGANTEAFF.

J is TRBJ1-5 and V is TRBV18; 12 bases map to TRBD1. The V and J ends lost 2 bases and 4 bases, in that order; junction bases with no gene match: 12. Germline V gives CDR1 KGHSH, CDR2 LQKENI. The CDR3 contains 19 residues. In nucleotides, the CDR3 is TGTGCCAGCTCACCAACGGGACAGGGGGCCGCGGGAGCTAATCAGCCCCAGCATTTT. It encodes CASSPTGQGAAGANQPQHF.

This chain connects TRBV7-2 to TRBJ1-1, with D tentatively TRBD1 (6 bases). CDR1 SGHTA and CDR2 FQGNSA come from the germline V gene. Trimming removed 1 base at V and 8 bases at J, with 17 bases between. The CDR3 consists of 15 residues. CDR3: CASSLGGQQTREAFF. In DNA form, the CDR3 reads TGTGCCAGCAGCTTAGGGGGACAACAGACCCGCGAAGCTTTCTTT.

This clone appeared a few times. The chain employs TRBV2 and TRBJ2-7; unclear D gene. This CDR3 has 17 residues. Per germline, CDR1 SNHLY and CDR2 FYNNEI. The germline V and J ends were trimmed by 3 bases and 4 bases, with 22 bases remaining between them. This CDR3 is CASSETHPLDQAYEQYF. As DNA, the CDR3 is TGTGCCAGCAGTGAGACCCATCCTTTAGACCAGGCGTACGAGCAGTACTTC.

This clone appeared once. The chain uses TRBV12-5 and TRBJ2-5; TRBD2 matches at 8 bases. The CDR3 consists of 17 residues. Germline trimming cut 4 bases from V and 3 bases from J; bases unmatched to any gene: 13. The V gene's germline CDR1 is LGHNT and CDR2 FRNRAP. CDR3 sequence (DNA): TGTGCTAGTGGTTCGATCGGGACTAGTCGGCTCAAAGAGACCCAGTACTTC. It is translated as CASGSIGTSRLKETQYF. Looking up the rest from reference TRBV12-5 and TRBJ2-5 gives the full variable domain: DARVTQTPRHKVTEMGQEVTMRCQPILGHNTVFWYRQTMMQGLELLAYFRNRAPLDDSGMPKDRFSAEMPDATLATLKIQPSEPRDSAVYFCASGSIGTSRLKETQYFGPGTRLLVL.

The J gene is TRBJ1-1, the V gene TRBV2; D gene uncertain. V was pared by 4 bases and J by 3 bases, with 9 bases between. The CDR3 spans 13 residues. CDR1 and CDR2 (germline): SNHLY, FYNNEI. DNA for the CDR3: TGTGCCAGCAGTGCCCAGGTTTACACTGAAGCTTTCTTT. Residues: CASSAQVYTEAFF.

A single count supports this clone. The chain employs TRBV9 and TRBJ2-7, with TRBD1 matching over 8 bases. V gave up 3 bases and J gave up 7 bases; unmatched junction bases: 9. The CDR3 length is 14 residues. Per germline, CDR1 SGDLS and CDR2 YYNGEE. The CDR3 DNA reads as TGTGCCAGCAGCGCCGGACAGGGCCCGGGGGAGCAGTACTTC. Translated: CASSAGQGPGEQYF.

The V and J genes are TRBV28 and TRBJ2-7, with D possibly TRBD1 on 5 matching bases. Germline CDR1 reads MDHEN; CDR2 reads SYDVKM. The CDR3 sequence is 15 residues long. V lost 2 bases and J lost 5, with 16 bases in between. In DNA, the CDR3 is TGTGCCAGCAGTTTAGCGGCAGGGTCATTGAACGAGCAGTACTTC. Encoded protein: CASSLAAGSLNEQYF. The whole variable domain, remainder taken from reference TRBV28 and TRBJ2-7, is DVKVTQSSRYLVKRTGEKVFLECVQDMDHENMFWYRQDPGLGLRLIYFSYDVKMKEKGDIPEGYSVSREKKERFSLILESASTNQTSMYLCASSLAAGSLNEQYFGPGTRLTVT.

Only one count was recorded for this clone. The chain recombines TRBV4-2 with TRBJ1-2, with D hard to call. Trimming pared 0 bases from V and 4 bases from J, leaving 21 bases between. This CDR3 is built from 18 residues. Germline-derived CDR1 and CDR2 are LGHNA and YNFKEQ. CDR3 DNA: TGTGCCAGCAGCCAAGATGACGGCAGGTCCTTACTAGGCTATGGCTACACCTTC. As protein: CASSQDDGRSLLGYGYTF.

The rearrangement uses TRBV6-6 and TRBJ2-7; 7 nucleotides match TRBD1. Germline lookup yields CDR1 MNHNY and CDR2 SVGAGI (reference sequence). CDR3 size: 16 residues. The trim removed 2 bases at V and 5 bases at J, leaving 12 bases unmatched. Here the CDR3 reads CASSYPTDRAYDEQYF. Written as DNA, the CDR3 is TGTGCCAGCAGTTACCCGACCGACAGGGCTTACGACGAGCAGTACTTC.

This clone was picked up a small number of times. The gene calls are TRBV5-5 and TRBJ2-2; 7 bases fit TRBD1. With 2 bases clipped from V and 1 base from J, the junction kept 8 bases outside the gene matches. CDR3 length: 17 amino acids. Germline V gene data show CDR1 as SGHKS and CDR2 as YYEKEE (reference sequence). Written as DNA, the CDR3 is TGTGCCAGCAGCTTCTCCTTGACAGGGCAGAACACCGGGGAGCTGTTTTTT. Its protein is CASSFSLTGQNTGELFF. Based on the CDR3 plus reference TRBV5-5 and TRBJ2-2, the full variable domain is DAGVTQSPTHLIKTRGQQVTLRCSPISGHKSVSWYQQVLGQGPQFIFQYYEKEERGRGNFPDRFSARQFPNYSSELNVNALLLGDSALYLCASSFSLTGQNTGELFFGEGSRLTVL.

The chain joins TRBV2 to TRBJ1-3, with D possibly TRBD1 on 5 matching bases. From germline, CDR1 is SNHLY and CDR2 FYNNEI. This CDR3 spans 16 amino acids. V was cut by 6 bases and J by 0 bases, with 15 bases left in between. The CDR3 is CASREQQVISGNTIYF. The DNA for the CDR3 is TGTGCCAGCAGGGAACAACAGGTCATCTCTGGAAACACCATATATTTT.

This rearrangement joins TRBV19 to TRBJ1-5; no clear D. CDR3 length: 15 residues. Germline V gene sequence: CDR1 LNHDA, CDR2 SQIVND (reference sequence). Trimming took 2 bases from V and 9 from J, leaving 17 bases between them. The chain's CDR3 is CASSITKRDRRPQHF. In DNA form, the CDR3 reads TGTGCCAGTAGTATAACGAAGAGGGATCGGCGGCCCCAGCATTTT.

The chain has TRBV11-3 and TRBJ2-5; 14 bases line up with TRBD2. The length of the CDR3 is 17 residues. Germline V CDR1 and CDR2: SGHNT, YENEEA. The V and J ends lost 8 bases and 1 base, in that order; junction bases with no gene match: 9. The CDR3 reads CASASGLAGEGQETQYF. The CDR3 nucleotides read TGTGCCAGCGCCTCGGGACTAGCGGGGGAGGGCCAAGAGACCCAGTACTTC.

The CDR3 sequence is CASSIGTGILNYGYTF. DNA for the CDR3: TGCGCCAGCAGCATAGGGACAGGGATATTGAACTATGGCTACACCTTC. The chain combines TRBV5-1 with TRBJ1-2; 9 bases line up with TRBD1. With V trimmed by 4 bases and J by 2 bases, 9 bases remained unmatched. Germline CDR1 SGHRS, CDR2 YFSETQ. The CDR3 extends over 16 amino acids.